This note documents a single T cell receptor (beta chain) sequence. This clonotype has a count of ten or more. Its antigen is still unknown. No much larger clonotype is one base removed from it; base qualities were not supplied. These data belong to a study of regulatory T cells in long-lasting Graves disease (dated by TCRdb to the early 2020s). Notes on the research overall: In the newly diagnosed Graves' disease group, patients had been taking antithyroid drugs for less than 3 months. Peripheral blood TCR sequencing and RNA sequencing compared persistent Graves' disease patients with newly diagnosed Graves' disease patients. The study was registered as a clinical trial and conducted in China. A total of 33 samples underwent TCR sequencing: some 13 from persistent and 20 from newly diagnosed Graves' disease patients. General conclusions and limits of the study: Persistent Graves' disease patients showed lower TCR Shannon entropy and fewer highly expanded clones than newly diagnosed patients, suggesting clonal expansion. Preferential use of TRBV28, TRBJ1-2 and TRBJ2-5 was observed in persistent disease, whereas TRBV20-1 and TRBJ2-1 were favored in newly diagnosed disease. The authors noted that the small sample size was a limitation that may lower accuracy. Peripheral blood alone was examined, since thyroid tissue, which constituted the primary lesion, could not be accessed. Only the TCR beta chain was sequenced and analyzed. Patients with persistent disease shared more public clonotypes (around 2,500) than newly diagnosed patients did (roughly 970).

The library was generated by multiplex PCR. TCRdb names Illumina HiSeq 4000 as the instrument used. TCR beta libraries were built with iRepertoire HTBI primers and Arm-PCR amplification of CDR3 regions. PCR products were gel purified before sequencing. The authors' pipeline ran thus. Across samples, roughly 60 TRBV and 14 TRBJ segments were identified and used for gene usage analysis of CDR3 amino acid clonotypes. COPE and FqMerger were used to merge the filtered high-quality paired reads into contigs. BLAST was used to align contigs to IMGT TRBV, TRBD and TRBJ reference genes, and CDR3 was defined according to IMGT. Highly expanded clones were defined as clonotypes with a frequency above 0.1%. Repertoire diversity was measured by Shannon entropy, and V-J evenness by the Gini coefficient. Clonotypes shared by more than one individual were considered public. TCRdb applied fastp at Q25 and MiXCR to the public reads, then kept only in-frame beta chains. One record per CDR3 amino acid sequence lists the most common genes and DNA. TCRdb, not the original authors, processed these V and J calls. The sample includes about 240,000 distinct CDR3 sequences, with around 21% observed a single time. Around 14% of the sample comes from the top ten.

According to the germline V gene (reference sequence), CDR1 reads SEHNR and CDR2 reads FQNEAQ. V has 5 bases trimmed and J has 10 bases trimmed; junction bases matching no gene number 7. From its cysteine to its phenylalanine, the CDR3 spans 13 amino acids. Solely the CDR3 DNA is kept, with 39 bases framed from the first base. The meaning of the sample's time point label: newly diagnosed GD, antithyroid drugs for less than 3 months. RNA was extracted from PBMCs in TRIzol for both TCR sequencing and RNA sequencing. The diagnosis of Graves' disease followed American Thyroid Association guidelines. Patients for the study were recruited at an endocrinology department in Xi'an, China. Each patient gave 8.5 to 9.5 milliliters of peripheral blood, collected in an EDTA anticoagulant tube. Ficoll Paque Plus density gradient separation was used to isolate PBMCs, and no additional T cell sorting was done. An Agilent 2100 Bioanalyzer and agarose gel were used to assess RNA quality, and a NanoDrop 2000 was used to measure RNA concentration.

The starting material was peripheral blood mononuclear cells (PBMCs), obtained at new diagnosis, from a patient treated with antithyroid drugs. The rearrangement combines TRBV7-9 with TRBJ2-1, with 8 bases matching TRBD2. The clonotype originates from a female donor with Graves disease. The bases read TGTGCCAGCAGCCATAGCGGGAAGGAGGAGCAGTTCTTC. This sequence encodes CASSHSGKEEQFF.